This T cell receptor (beta chain) comes out of a study of blood T cell repertoires in COVID-19. Whole-study context: Whether acute or convalescent, the COVID-19 samples came from the United States, Italy and Spain. Nucleic acid was either cDNA or gDNA, and it came from T cells, B-cell-depleted T cells, or PBMCs.

In the authors' methods: Amplified reference gene primers provided the basis for estimating nucleated cell counts. The repertoire was sequenced with immunoSEQ multiplex PCR; TCRdb's copy has only in-frame clones and lacks some. V, J and clone size reflect that table, while D and trimming were determined from the DNA. The sample lists around 330,000 clones, roughly 88% occurring once. This clone turned up a few times. CDR3 length: 14 residues. Trimming removed 4 bases at V and 3 bases at J, with 16 bases between. Per the germline V gene, CDR1 is SQVTM and CDR2 is ANQGSEA. This clonotype originated in a woman between 45 and 65 years old with active or convalescent COVID-19. V usage is TRBV29-1 and J usage is TRBJ2-7; D not certain. Sequencing used peripheral blood. Here the CDR3 reads CSVGALTNSYEQYF. The CDR3 DNA reads as TGCAGCGTTGGGGCTTTGACAAATAGCTACGAGCAGTACTTC.